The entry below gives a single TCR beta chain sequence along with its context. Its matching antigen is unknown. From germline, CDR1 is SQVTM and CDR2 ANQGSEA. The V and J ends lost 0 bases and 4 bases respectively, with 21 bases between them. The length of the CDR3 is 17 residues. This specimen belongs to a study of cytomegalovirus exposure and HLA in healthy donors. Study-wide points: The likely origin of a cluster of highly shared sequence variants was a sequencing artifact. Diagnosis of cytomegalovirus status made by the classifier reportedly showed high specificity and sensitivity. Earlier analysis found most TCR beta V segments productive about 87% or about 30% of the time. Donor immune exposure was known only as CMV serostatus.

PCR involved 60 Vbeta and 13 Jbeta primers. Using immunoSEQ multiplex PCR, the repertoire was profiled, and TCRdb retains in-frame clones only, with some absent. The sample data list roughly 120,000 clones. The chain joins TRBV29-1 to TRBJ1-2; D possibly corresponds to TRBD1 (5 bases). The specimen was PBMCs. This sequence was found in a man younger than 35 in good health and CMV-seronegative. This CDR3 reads CSVEDLTGVSPGYGYTF. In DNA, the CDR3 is TGCAGCGTTGAAGACCTCACAGGTGTTTCTCCCGGCTATGGCTACACCTTC.